The present T cell receptor beta chain was sequenced within a study of PD-1 blockade in classical Hodgkin lymphoma. Study at large: Intravenous nivolumab at 3 mg/kg was given to patients every 2 weeks. Study-wide results and limits: CD4+ TCR diversity, unlike CD8+, climbed significantly by C4D1.

In regard to this clone: What it binds is unknown.

Every patient experienced relapse after autologous stem cell transplantation, and brentuximab vedotin exposure varied. Germline CDR1 is SGHVS and CDR2 is FQNEAQ. The CDR3 sequence is 17 residues long. The V gene lost 7 bases and the J gene lost 5 bases, with 24 bases spanning the gap. The assay was immunoSEQ multiplex PCR, and TCRdb's table has in-frame clones only and misses some. Counted here are more than 140,000 clones, around 84% occurring once; the ten biggest clones make up approximately 9.6%. The chain joins TRBV7-8 to TRBJ1-5; D is possibly TRBD1 (6 bases). This TCR was recovered from a human donor with classical Hodgkin lymphoma. The material was peripheral blood mononuclear cells (PBMCs), obtained before the second cycle of nivolumab. The CDR3 sequence is CASTLGRTVSRYQPQHF. The CDR3 DNA reads TGTGCCAGCACCCTTGGGAGGACAGTTTCGCGGTATCAGCCCCAGCATTTT. The variable domain in full, with the rest retrieved from reference TRBV7-8 and TRBJ1-5, is GAGVSQSPRYKVAKRGQDVALRCDPISGHVSLFWYQQALGQGPEFLTYFQNEAQLDKSGLPSDRFFAERPEGSVSTLKIQRTQQEDSAVYLCASTLGRTVSRYQPQHFGDGTRLSIL.